Below, 25 T cell receptor beta chains from the same sample are listed, as sequenced in a study of blood T cell repertoires in COVID-19. The assay was immunoSEQ multiplex PCR, and TCRdb's table has in-frame clones only and misses some. The sample shows about 210,000 clones, 80% to 90% of them seen only once. The sample was peripheral blood. These receptors were taken from a man between 45 and 60 years old with active or convalescent COVID-19.

V is TRBV9 and J is TRBJ1-5; perhaps TRBD1 as D (5 bases). CDR1 is SGDLS, CDR2 YYNGEE, per germline. The CDR3 extends over 13 amino acids. V lost 3 bases and J 6 bases, leaving 10 bases between the germline ends. The DNA of the CDR3 is TGTGCCAGCAGCGCTCAGGACACTCAGCCCCAGCATTTT. This sequence encodes CASSAQDTQPQHF. The entire variable domain, with the rest obtained from reference TRBV9 and TRBJ1-5, is as follows: DSGVTQTPKHLITATGQRVTLRCSPRSGDLSVYWYQQSLDQGLQFLIQYYNGEERAKGNILERFSAQQFPDLHSELNLSSLELGDSALYFCASSAQDTQPQHFGDGTRLSIL.

The chain recombines TRBV6-2 or TRBV6-3 with TRBJ1-2, with 8 bases fitting TRBD1. This CDR3 contains 15 residues. V was clipped by 2 bases and J by 8 bases; unmatched bases: 10. CDR1 MNHEY and CDR2 SVGEGT come from the germline V gene. The CDR3 protein is CASSYAGQGARGYTF. The CDR3 nucleotides are TGTGCCAGCAGTTACGCGGGCCAGGGGGCGCGGGGCTACACCTTC.

This clone was counted between two and nine times. This chain links TRBV19 with TRBJ1-6; 9 bases fit TRBD1. The germline V gene encodes CDR1 LNHDA and CDR2 SQIVND (reference sequence). This CDR3 comprises 15 residues. Germline trimming cut 8 bases from V and 9 bases from J; bases unmatched to any gene: 11. CDR3 bases: TGTGCCAGTCGGACAGGGGATAGGCGAGGTTCACCCCTCCACTTT. Translation gives CASRTGDRRGSPLHF.

The chain combines TRBV28 with TRBJ2-7; 7 bases are a match to TRBD1. This CDR3 contains 15 residues. V shed 6 bases and J 3 bases; nucleotides not matched to a gene: 11. Germline V gene data show CDR1 as MDHEN and CDR2 as SYDVKM. CDR3 in amino acids: CASRSYGAGGYEQYF. CDR3 nucleotides: TGTGCCAGCAGGAGTTACGGGGCAGGGGGCTACGAGCAGTACTTC.

The CDR3 sequence is CASRGPGLAYEQYF. DNA of the CDR3: TGTGCCAGCAGAGGGCCGGGACTAGCCTACGAGCAGTACTTC. The chain combines TRBV6-5 with TRBJ2-7; 8 positions agree with TRBD2. Looked up from germline, CDR1 is MNHEY and CDR2 is SVGAGI. The CDR3 covers 14 residues. J lost 2 bases, V lost 6 bases, and 6 bases had no gene match.

The chain uses TRBV5-4 and TRBJ1-2, with D tentatively TRBD1 (6 bases). Per germline, CDR1 SGHNT and CDR2 YYREEE (reference sequence). Between the trimmed V and J ends, which lost 4 bases and 6 bases, there was a span of 16 bases. The CDR3 has 14 amino acids. The DNA for the CDR3 is TGTGCCAGCAGCAGGGAGGGGGGGCAGGATGGCTACACCTTC. It is translated as CASSREGGQDGYTF. The whole variable domain, remainder taken from reference TRBV5-4 and TRBJ1-2, is ETGVTQSPTHLIKTRGQQVTLRCSSQSGHNTVSWYQQALGQGPQFIFQYYREEENGRGNFPPRFSGLQFPNYSSELNVNALELDDSALYLCASSREGGQDGYTFGSGTRLTVV.

The genes are TRBV6-2 or TRBV6-3 and TRBJ1-1; no definite D call. Looked up from germline, CDR1 is MNHEY and CDR2 is SVGEGT. CDR3 length: 13 residues. V lost 4 bases, J lost 4 bases, and 10 bases lay in between. The CDR3 bases are TGTGCCAGCAGTTCTGGGGAGGGCACTGAAGCTTTCTTT. It translates to CASSSGEGTEAFF.

V and J are TRBV9 and TRBJ2-2, with D unclear. Germline assignment: CDR1 SGDLS and CDR2 YYNGEE. The V end was cut by 0 bases, the J end by 1 base, with 4 bases between. The CDR3 runs to 14 residues. For the CDR3, the DNA is TGTGCCAGCAGCGTAGCTATGAACACCGGGGAGCTGTTTTTT. Translating it yields CASSVAMNTGELFF.

The chain combines TRBV11-2 with TRBJ1-2, with a tentative D call TRBD1 (5 bases). V lost 1 base, J lost 4 bases, and 13 bases lay in between. This CDR3 comprises 15 residues. Germline values: CDR1 SGHAT, CDR2 FQNNGV. The CDR3 sequence is CASSLGSGVGYGYTF. CDR3 in DNA: TGTGCCAGCAGCTTAGGCTCGGGGGTGGGCTATGGCTACACCTTC.

The V call is TRBV28, the J call TRBJ2-5; 14 nucleotides align to TRBD2. Losses at the gene ends were 6 bases for V and 4 bases for J; bases not matched to a gene: 7. The CDR3 spans 16 residues. Germline CDR1 MDHEN, CDR2 SYDVKM. Here the CDR3 reads CASRFAGTSGRETQYF. The CDR3 coding sequence is TGTGCCAGCAGGTTCGCCGGGACTAGCGGGAGAGAGACCCAGTACTTC.

The chain carries TRBV5-3 and TRBJ1-1, with TRBD1 matching over 7 bases. TRBV5-3 is annotated as an ORF whose role is uncertain. V was pared by 0 bases and J by 1 base, with 15 bases of the junction left unmatched. The CDR3 loop spans 19 amino acids. CDR3 region: CARSLAFVTGVDRNTEAFF. Here the CDR3 DNA reads TGTGCCAGAAGCTTGGCTTTTGTTACAGGGGTGGACAGGAACACTGAAGCTTTCTTT.

The rearrangement uses TRBV19 and TRBJ2-3; TRBD1 agrees at 7 bases. Unmatched junction bases numbered 13, after V lost 5 bases and J lost 5 bases. Germline-derived CDR1 and CDR2 are LNHDA and SQIVND (reference sequence). The CDR3 loop spans 16 amino acids. Here the CDR3 DNA reads TGTGCCAGTAGTTCGGGTAGCAAGGGGGCTCTAGATACGCAGTATTTT. This translates into CASSSGSKGALDTQYF.

The chain joins TRBV21-1 to TRBJ1-2; the D call of TRBD1 is as the table states it, not checked on the DNA. TRBV21-1 is marked as a pseudogene. The CDR3 is made up of 16 amino acids. The CDR3: CASSKAPDSASYGYTF. CDR3 sequence (DNA): TGTGCCAGCAGCAAAGCGCCCGACAGTGCCTCCTATGGCTACACCTTC.

A remark on this clone: Relative to the germline gene, one junction end is altered; a read error may explain this. The CDR3 loop is CASIPDIAGGLFF. The CDR3 nucleotides read TGTGCCAGCATTCCCGACATCGCCGGGGGGCTGTTTTTT. V gene TRBV12-3 or TRBV12-4 combines with J gene TRBJ2-2, with a weak D call TRBD2 (6 bases). CDR3 length: 13 amino acids.

This chain uses TRBV6-2 or TRBV6-3 with TRBJ2-3, with 9 bases fitting TRBD2. With V trimmed by 2 bases and J by 8 bases, 2 bases remained unmatched. CDR3 length: 13 amino acids. Germline CDR1 MNHEY, CDR2 SVGEGT. The CDR3 region is CASSYAAGGTQYF. CDR3 sequence (DNA): TGTGCCAGCAGTTACGCAGCGGGAGGTACGCAGTATTTT.

The chain recombines TRBV7-9 with TRBJ2-6, with D possibly being TRBD1 (6 bases). Germline V lookup: CDR1 SEHNR, CDR2 FQNEAQ (reference sequence). V dropped 5 bases and J dropped 2 bases, with 22 bases sitting between them. The CDR3 runs 19 residues. CDR3: CASSHNGLGALAGANVLTF. Here the CDR3 DNA reads TGTGCCAGCAGCCACAATGGCTTGGGGGCGCTCGCTGGGGCCAACGTCCTGACTTTC.

This clone was seen a handful of times. This rearrangement joins TRBV19 to TRBJ2-7; 10 bases map to TRBD1. This CDR3 is 14 amino acids long. Per the germline V gene, CDR1 is LNHDA and CDR2 is SQIVND (reference sequence). The V and J ends lost 4 bases and 2 bases, in that order; junction bases with no gene match: 2. The CDR3 nucleotides read TGTGCCAGTAGTAAAGGGACAGGGGCCTACGAGCAGTACTTC. It is translated as CASSKGTGAYEQYF.

The rearrangement joins TRBV2 to TRBJ1-4; 7 nucleotides line up with TRBD1. Unmatched junction bases numbered 2, after V lost 2 bases and J lost 2 bases. The CDR3 totals 15 residues. CDR1 is SNHLY, CDR2 FYNNEI, per germline. The CDR3 DNA sequence: TGTGCCAGCAGTGAAAGGACAGGTACTAATGAAAAACTGTTTTTT. Protein sequence: CASSERTGTNEKLFF.

The chain is built from TRBV28 and TRBJ2-5, with TRBD1 as a possible D gene (6 bases). The CDR3 covers 15 residues. Germline loops: CDR1 MDHEN, CDR2 SYDVKM. V lost 2 bases and J lost 2, with 12 bases in between. The CDR3 DNA reads TGTGCCAGCAGTTTACGAACAGGGTCACAAGAGACCCAGTACTTC. Residues: CASSLRTGSQETQYF. Filled out from reference TRBV28 and TRBJ2-5, the complete variable domain reads DVKVTQSSRYLVKRTGEKVFLECVQDMDHENMFWYRQDPGLGLRLIYFSYDVKMKEKGDIPEGYSVSREKKERFSLILESASTNQTSMYLCASSLRTGSQETQYFGPGTRLLVL.

The chain recombines TRBV5-6 with TRBJ2-5, with a possible D match to TRBD1 (6 bases). CDR3 size: 14 residues. The V gene lost 2 bases and the J gene lost 5 bases, with 13 bases spanning the gap. Looked up from germline, CDR1 is SGHDT and CDR2 is YYEEEE. CDR3 DNA: TGTGCCAGCAGCTTCCGGCAGGGGCATGAGACCCAGTACTTC. It encodes CASSFRQGHETQYF. Variable domain in full (rest from reference TRBV5-6 and TRBJ2-5): DAGVTQSPTHLIKTRGQQVTLRCSPKSGHDTVSWYQQALGQGPQFIFQYYEEEERQRGNFPDRFSGHQFPNYSSELNVNALLLGDSALYLCASSFRQGHETQYFGPGTRLLVL.

This chain joins TRBV6-5 and TRBJ2-5; 9 bases agree with TRBD1. This CDR3 is 14 amino acids long. Trimming at V came to 6 bases and at J to 0 bases, leaving 2 bases not matched to a gene. Germline V gene data show CDR1 as MNHEY and CDR2 as SVGAGI. CDR3 nucleotide sequence: TGTGCCAGCAGGGGGACAGGGAACCAAGAGACCCAGTACTTC. It codes for CASRGTGNQETQYF.

Concerning this clone itself: Distinct nucleotide sequences in the sample also encode this CDR3. V and J are TRBV30 and TRBJ2-5, with TRBD2 identical over 8 bases. Germline values: CDR1 GTSNPN, CDR2 SVGIG (reference sequence). The CDR3 runs 13 residues. Losses at the gene ends were 0 bases for V and 5 bases for J; bases not matched to a gene: 2. CDR3 DNA: TGTGCCTGGAGTGTACGCGGGGGGGAGACCCAGTACTTC. Translated: CAWSVRGGETQYF.

This chain links TRBV6-6 with TRBJ2-7, with D perhaps matching TRBD2 (6 bases). V was shortened by 0 bases and J by 3 bases, with 9 bases between the two germline ends. The CDR3 spans 14 residues. Germline assignment: CDR1 MNHNY and CDR2 SVGAGI (reference sequence). The CDR3 is CASSYSGRIYEQYV. The CDR3 nucleotides are TGTGCCAGCAGTTACTCCGGGAGAATCTACGAGCAGTACGTC.

The chain employs TRBV4-1 and TRBJ1-5; weak D call: TRBD1 (5 bases). V was cut by 3 bases and J by 0 bases, with 9 bases left in between. The CDR3 runs 15 residues. Germline lookup yields CDR1 MGHRA and CDR2 YSYEKL. In nucleotides, the CDR3 is TGCGCCAGCAGCCACAGGACACATAGCAATCAGCCCCAGCATTTT. Protein: CASSHRTHSNQPQHF.

The V and J genes are TRBV10-2 and TRBJ2-7; no definite D call. This CDR3 region has 14 residues. Germline assignment: CDR1 WSHSY and CDR2 SAAADI. V was clipped by 7 bases and J by 0 bases, with 13 bases between them. CDR3 DNA: TGCGCCAGCAACTCCGGTCTATTCTCCTACGAGCAGTACTTC. Translation gives CASNSGLFSYEQYF.